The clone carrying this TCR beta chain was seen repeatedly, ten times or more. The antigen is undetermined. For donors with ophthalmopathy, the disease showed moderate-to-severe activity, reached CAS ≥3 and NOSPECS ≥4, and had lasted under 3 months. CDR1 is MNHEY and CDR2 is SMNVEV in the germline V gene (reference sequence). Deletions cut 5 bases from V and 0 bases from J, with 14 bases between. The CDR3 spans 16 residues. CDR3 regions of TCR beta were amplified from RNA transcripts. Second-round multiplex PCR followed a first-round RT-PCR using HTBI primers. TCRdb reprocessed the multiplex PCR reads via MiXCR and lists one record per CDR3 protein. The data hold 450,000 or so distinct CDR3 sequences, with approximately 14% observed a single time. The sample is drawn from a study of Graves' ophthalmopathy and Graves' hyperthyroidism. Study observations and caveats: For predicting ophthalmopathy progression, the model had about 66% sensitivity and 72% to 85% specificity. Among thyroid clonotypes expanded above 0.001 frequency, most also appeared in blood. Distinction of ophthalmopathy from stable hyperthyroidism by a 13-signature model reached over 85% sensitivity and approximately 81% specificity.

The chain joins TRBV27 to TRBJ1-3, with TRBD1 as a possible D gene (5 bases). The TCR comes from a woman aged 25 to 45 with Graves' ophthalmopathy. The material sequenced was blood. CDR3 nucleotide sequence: TGTGCCAGCAGTCCTGGGACGGCCCTCTCTGGAAACACCATATATTTT. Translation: CASSPGTALSGNTIYF.